A single sample gave rise to the 2 T cell receptor beta chains below, sequenced in a study of cytomegalovirus exposure and HLA in healthy donors. PCR involved 60 Vbeta and 13 Jbeta primers. Only in-frame clones appear in the TCRdb table, and some are missing; sequencing was by immunoSEQ multiplex PCR. The sample has roughly 84,000 clones, 60% to 85% seen once. Sequencing used PBMCs. Receptors originate from a male donor in good health and CMV-seropositive.

This clone was found once. The genes are TRBV29-1 and TRBJ1-2, with D possibly being TRBD1 (5 bases). Germline V gene sequence: CDR1 SQVTM, CDR2 ANQGSEA. V dropped 7 bases and J dropped 6 bases, with 9 bases sitting between them. This CDR3 is 10 amino acids long. The chain's CDR3 is CSAGGDGYTF. Here the CDR3 DNA reads TGCAGCGCCGGGGGGGATGGCTACACCTTC.

This rearrangement joins TRBV15 to TRBJ2-7; D remains ambiguous. This CDR3 has 12 amino acids. The germline CDR1 and CDR2 sequences are LNHNV and YYDKDF (reference sequence). V was clipped by 5 bases and J by 3 bases, with 8 bases between them. CDR3 in amino acids: CATSPGNYEQYF. The CDR3 bases are TGTGCCACCAGCCCAGGTAACTACGAGCAGTACTTC.